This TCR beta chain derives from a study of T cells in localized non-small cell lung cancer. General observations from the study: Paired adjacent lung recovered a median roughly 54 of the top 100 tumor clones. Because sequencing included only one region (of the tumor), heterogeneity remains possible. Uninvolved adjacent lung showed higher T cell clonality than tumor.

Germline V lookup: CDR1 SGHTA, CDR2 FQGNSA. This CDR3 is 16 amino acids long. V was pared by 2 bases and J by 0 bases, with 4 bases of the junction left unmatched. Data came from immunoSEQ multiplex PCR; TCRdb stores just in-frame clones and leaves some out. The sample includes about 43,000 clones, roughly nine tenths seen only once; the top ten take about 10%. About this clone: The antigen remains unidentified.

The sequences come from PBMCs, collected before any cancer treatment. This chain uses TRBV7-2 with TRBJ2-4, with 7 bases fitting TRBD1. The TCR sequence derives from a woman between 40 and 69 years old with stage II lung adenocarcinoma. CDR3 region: CASSLRDRRAKNIQYF. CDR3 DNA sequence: TGTGCCAGCAGCTTAAGGGACAGAAGAGCCAAAAACATTCAGTACTTC.